This TCR beta chain was identified during a study of control samples from healthy donors and cancer patients. Germline V gene data show CDR1 as MNHNY and CDR2 as SVGAGI (reference sequence). V shed 2 bases and J 6 bases; nucleotides not matched to a gene: 7. The CDR3 has 15 residues. Sequencing used immunoSEQ multiplex PCR; TCRdb keeps in-frame clones, though not all of them. The data contain approximately 85,000 clones, 85% to 90% of them singletons. This chain links TRBV6-6 with TRBJ1-2, with 9 nucleotides matching TRBD1. The specimen was blood. This sequence originates from a woman aged 55-70 years in good health. CDR3 loop: CASSYPLTGGHGYTF. The CDR3 region has the DNA TGTGCCAGCAGTTACCCTCTGACAGGGGGACATGGCTACACCTTC.